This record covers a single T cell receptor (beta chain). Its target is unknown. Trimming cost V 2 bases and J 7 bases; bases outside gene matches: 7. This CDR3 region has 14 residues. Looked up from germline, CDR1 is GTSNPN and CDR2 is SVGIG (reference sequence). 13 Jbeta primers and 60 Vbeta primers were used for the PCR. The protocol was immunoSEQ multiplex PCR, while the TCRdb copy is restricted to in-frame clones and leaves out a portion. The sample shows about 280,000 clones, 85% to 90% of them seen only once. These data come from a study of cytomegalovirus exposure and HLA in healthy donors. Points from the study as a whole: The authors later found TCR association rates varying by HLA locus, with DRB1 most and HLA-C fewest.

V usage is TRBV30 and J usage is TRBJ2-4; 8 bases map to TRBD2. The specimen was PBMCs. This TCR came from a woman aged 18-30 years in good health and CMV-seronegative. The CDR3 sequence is CAWSLGGANNIQYF. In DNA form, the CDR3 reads TGTGCCTGGAGTCTCGGGGGGGCAAACAACATTCAGTACTTC.